This T cell receptor (beta chain) is from a study of T cell responses to AZD1222 COVID-19 vaccine. Background on the study: Pooling covered second doses at about 4 or about 12 weeks. Whole-study results and caveats: Repertoires in all cases were sampled only once the peak T cell response had passed. Donors were mostly white British, more females; clonal diversity possibly underestimated.

Trimming shortened V by 3 bases and J by 4 bases, and 9 bases separated the two germline ends. The CDR3 has 13 amino acids. Germline V CDR1 and CDR2: SGHNT, YENEEA. A word on this clone: Its antigen is as yet unknown.

TCRdb keeps only in-frame clones here, not all; method: immunoSEQ multiplex PCR. This sample has more than 110,000 clones, with more than 85% found just once. The TCR was taken from an adult in good health. The chain is built from TRBV11-3 and TRBJ1-1, with D hard to call. The sequencing here drew on peripheral blood, taken on day 0 of AZD1222 vaccination. CDR3 DNA sequence: TGTGCCAGCAGCTTTTTTCGGGGCACTGAAGCTTTCTTT. Residues: CASSFFRGTEAFF.